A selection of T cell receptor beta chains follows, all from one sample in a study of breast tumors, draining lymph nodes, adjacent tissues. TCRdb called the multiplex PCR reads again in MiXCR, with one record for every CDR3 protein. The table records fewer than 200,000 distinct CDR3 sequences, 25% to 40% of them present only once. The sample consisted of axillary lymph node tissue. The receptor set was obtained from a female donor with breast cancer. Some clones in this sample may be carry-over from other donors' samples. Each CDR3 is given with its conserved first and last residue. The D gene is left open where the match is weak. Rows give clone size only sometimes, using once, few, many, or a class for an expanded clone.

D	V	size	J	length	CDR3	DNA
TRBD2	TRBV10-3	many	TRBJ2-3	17	CAISQTLADDSTDTQYF	TGTGCCATCAGCCAGACCCTAGCGGACGATAGCACAGATACGCAGTATTTT
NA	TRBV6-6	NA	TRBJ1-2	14	CASSHRAGANGYTF	TGTGCCAGCAGTCACCGGGCAGGAGCTAATGGCTACACCTTC
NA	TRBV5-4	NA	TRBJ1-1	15	CASSFGGALNTEAFF	TGTGCCAGCAGCTTCGGGGGGGCCCTGAACACTGAAGCTTTCTTT
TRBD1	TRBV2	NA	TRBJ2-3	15	CASRVPEQGSDTQYF	TGTGCTAGCAGAGTACCGGAACAGGGGTCAGATACGCAGTATTTT
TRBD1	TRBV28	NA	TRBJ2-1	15	CASSARTGGYDEQFF	TGTGCCAGCAGCGCTCGGACAGGGGGCTACGATGAGCAGTTCTTC
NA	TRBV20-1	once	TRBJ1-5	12	CSARVPSGYEHF	TGCAGTGCTAGAGTGCCTAGCGGCTACGAGCATTTT
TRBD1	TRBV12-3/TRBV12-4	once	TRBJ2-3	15	CASSAGTGKRNTQYF	TGTGCCAGCAGTGCCGGGACAGGGAAAAGAAATACGCAGTATTTT
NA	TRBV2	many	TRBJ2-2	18	CASSETLDSLSDTGELFF	TGTGCCAGCAGTGAAACGCTCGACAGTCTTAGTGACACCGGGGAGCTGTTTTTT
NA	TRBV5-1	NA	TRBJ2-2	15	CANSSRVGRTGELFF	TGCGCCAACAGCTCCCGGGTAGGGCGCACCGGGGAGTTGTTTTTT
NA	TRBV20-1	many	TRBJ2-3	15	CSAPLVGTGTDTQYF	TGCAGTGCTCCCCTCGTGGGGACGGGCACAGATACGCAGTATTTT
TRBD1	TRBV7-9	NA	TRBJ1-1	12	CASSRQGTEAFF	TGTGCCAGCAGCCGACAGGGGACTGAAGCTTTCTTT
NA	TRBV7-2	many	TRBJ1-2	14	CASSLVSKGSGYTF	TGTGCCAGCAGCTTAGTCTCGAAGGGTAGCGGCTACACCTTC
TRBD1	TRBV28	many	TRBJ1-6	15	CASRQQGAHNSPLHF	TGTGCCAGCAGGCAACAGGGGGCGCATAATTCACCCCTCCACTTT